The 19 T cell receptor beta chains given below trace back to one sample, sequenced in a study of early T cells in non-severe SARS-CoV-2 infection. TCRdb ran MiXCR on the 5' RACE reads and lists one entry per CDR3 protein. In the table there are 70,000 or so distinct CDR3 sequences, around an eighth of which are singletons. Sequences were obtained from whole blood. These receptors originate from an adult who was a healthcare worker with PCR-confirmed SARS-CoV-2 infection or an uninfected control (not recorded which).

This chain links TRBV9 with TRBJ2-3, with D perhaps matching TRBD2 (6 bases). This CDR3 is 16 amino acids long. Trimming removed 4 bases at V and 0 bases at J, with 15 bases between. Germline CDR1 and CDR2: SGDLS and YYNGEE. The CDR3 reads CASSTFSEGSTDTQYF. CDR3 in DNA: TGTGCCAGCAGCACCTTCTCGGAGGGGAGCACAGATACGCAGTATTTT.

This clonotype has a count of ten or more. The gene calls are TRBV20-1 and TRBJ1-1; D ambiguous. Per the germline V gene, CDR1 is DFQATT and CDR2 is SNEGSKA (reference sequence). Trimming took off 0 bases at V and 6 bases at J, with 11 bases between the two ends. This CDR3 has 13 residues. This chain's CDR3 is CSAREPMGAEAFF. CDR3 DNA: TGCAGTGCTAGAGAGCCGATGGGCGCTGAAGCTTTCTTT.

This clonotype was recorded many times. The chain has TRBV29-1 and TRBJ1-1; D possibly corresponds to TRBD1 (5 bases). Trimming shortened V by 0 bases and J by 1 base, and 12 bases separated the two germline ends. The germline gives CDR1 SQVTM, CDR2 ANQGSEA. The CDR3 sequence is 15 residues long. DNA for the CDR3: TGCAGCGTTGAAGAGGGGGGGGTCCCGAACACTGAAGCTTTCTTT. This sequence encodes CSVEEGGVPNTEAFF.

This clonotype was seen at least ten times. CDR3 region: CASSSGLEGTEAFF. In DNA, the CDR3 is TGTGCCAGCAGCTCGGGACTCGAGGGTACTGAAGCTTTCTTT. The chain couples TRBV11-3 to TRBJ1-1; D is perhaps TRBD1 (5 bases). CDR3 length equals 14 residues. Germline V gene data show CDR1 as SGHNT and CDR2 as YENEEA. V was pared by 4 bases and J by 5 bases, with 14 bases between. Filled out from reference TRBV11-3 and TRBJ1-1, the complete variable domain reads EAGVVQSPRYKIIEKKQPVAFWCNPISGHNTLYWYLQNLGQGPELLIRYENEEAVDDSQLPKDRFSAERLKGVDSTLKIQPAELGDSAVYLCASSSGLEGTEAFFGQGTRLTVV.

In its sample, this clonotype was seen many times. The chain has TRBV6-1 and TRBJ1-5; a weak D match, TRBD1 (6 bases). The CDR3 contains 15 residues. The germline gives CDR1 MNHNS, CDR2 SASEGT. V lost 8 bases, J lost 2 bases, and 16 bases lay in between. The CDR3: CASDVGAWGNQPQHF. For the CDR3, the DNA is TGTGCCAGCGACGTGGGGGCATGGGGCAATCAGCCCCAGCATTTT.

This clonotype was seen repeatedly, ten times or more. J is TRBJ2-1 and V is TRBV29-1; 7 bases map to TRBD1. The CDR3 runs to 14 residues. The germline V gene has CDR1 SQVTM and CDR2 ANQGSEA. J lost 3 bases, V lost 2 bases, and 4 bases had no gene match. CDR3 bases: TGCAGCGTTGAACCGCAGGGGGACTACAATGAGCAGTTCTTC. It translates to CSVEPQGDYNEQFF.

At least ten counts were recorded for this clonotype. Here the CDR3 DNA reads TGTGCCAGCAGCGTTGGGCAGGTTCCCTACAATGAGCAGTTCTTC. It translates to CASSVGQVPYNEQFF. The chain has TRBV9 and TRBJ2-1; D gene ambiguous. V was clipped by 2 bases and J by 2 bases, with 11 bases between them. This CDR3 contains 15 residues. Germline V CDR1 and CDR2: SGDLS, YYNGEE.

In its sample, this clonotype was seen many times. The CDR3 region has the DNA TGTGCCAGCAAACCGGCTACTTCTGGGGCCAACGTCCTGACTTTC. Its translation: CASKPATSGANVLTF. The genes are TRBV6-5 and TRBJ2-6; D call uncertain. The V end lost 7 bases, the J end lost 1 base, and 11 bases lay between the germline ends. Germline lookup yields CDR1 MNHEY and CDR2 SVGAGI. CDR3 length: 15 residues.

This clonotype came up many times. The chain uses TRBV6-2 or TRBV6-3 and TRBJ2-7; no reliable D call. Germline CDR1 is MNHEY and CDR2 is SVGEGT. V was clipped by 2 bases and J by 3 bases, with 5 bases between them. The CDR3 length is 12 residues. This chain's CDR3 is CASSYRVYEQYF. The CDR3 bases are TGTGCCAGCAGTTACCGGGTCTACGAGCAGTACTTC.

This clonotype was counted ten times or more. The CDR3 DNA is TGCGCCAGCAGGGATTCTGGAAACACCATATATTTT. Amino acid sequence: CASRDSGNTIYF. This chain links TRBV10-1 with TRBJ1-3; D unclear. Germline V gene sequence: CDR1 WNHNN, CDR2 SYGVQD (reference sequence). V gave up 6 bases and J gave up 1 base, with 4 bases separating them. This CDR3 region has 12 residues.

This clonotype was seen repeatedly, ten times or more. This chain uses TRBV6-2 or TRBV6-3 with TRBJ2-1; 8 nucleotides agree with TRBD1. Germline CDR1 and CDR2: MNHEY and SVGEGT. V lost 8 bases to trimming and J lost 2 bases; unmatched junction nucleotides: 5. This CDR3 region has 14 residues. The DNA for the CDR3 is TGTGCCAGCGGAACGGACAGGGCCTACAATGAGCAGTTCTTC. Its protein is CASGTDRAYNEQFF.

This clonotype was counted ten times or more. The chain is built from TRBV20-1 and TRBJ2-2; the D is unclear. The ends were cut back, 0 bases at V and 0 bases at J, with 2 bases in the middle. CDR1 DFQATT and CDR2 SNEGSKA come from the germline V gene (reference sequence). CDR3 length: 13 residues. Here the CDR3 reads CSARDPNTGELFF. The CDR3 DNA sequence: TGCAGTGCTAGAGATCCGAACACCGGGGAGCTGTTTTTT.

J is TRBJ2-1 and V is TRBV4-3, with TRBD2 matching 8 bases. The germline V gene encodes CDR1 LGHNA and CDR2 YSLEER. CDR3 length: 17 residues. V gave up 5 bases and J gave up 3 bases; unmatched junction bases: 12. CDR3 sequence: CASSFGGLAGRYNEQFF. The CDR3 DNA follows: TGCGCCAGCAGCTTTGGGGGGCTAGCGGGTCGCTACAATGAGCAGTTCTTC.

The V call is TRBV28, the J call TRBJ1-4; D not resolved. The CDR3 has 12 amino acids. Germline loops: CDR1 MDHEN, CDR2 SYDVKM. Trimming stripped 8 bases from V and 8 bases from J, with 12 bases between. The CDR3 loop reads CASHNPGEKLFF. The CDR3, as DNA: TGTGCCAGCCATAACCCCGGGGAAAAACTGTTTTTT.

This clonotype was counted ten times or more. The chain joins TRBV5-4 to TRBJ2-1; tentatively, D is TRBD2 (6 bases). V gave up 7 bases and J gave up 6 bases, with 26 bases separating them. Germline CDR1 SGHNT, CDR2 YYREEE (reference sequence). The CDR3 is 17 amino acids. CDR3 residues: CASSTIGTGEHRNEQFF. The CDR3 coding sequence is TGTGCCAGCTCTACTATCGGGACTGGGGAGCATCGCAATGAGCAGTTCTTC.

This clonotype occurred a few times. A much bigger clone sits one base away, suggesting this may be a read error. The J gene is TRBJ1-6, the V gene TRBV20-1; 7 nucleotides line up with TRBD1. Germline V gene data show CDR1 as DFQATT and CDR2 as SNEGSKA (reference sequence). The CDR3 spans 15 residues. The CDR3 reads CSARGIRDRELPPHF. DNA for the CDR3: TGCAGTGCTAGAGGGATCCGGGACAGAGAACTCCCCCCCCACTTT.

This clonotype occurred many times. The rearrangement joins TRBV27 to TRBJ2-3; tentatively, D is TRBD2 (5 bases). Germline CDR1 and CDR2: MNHEY and SMNVEV (reference sequence). This CDR3 has 16 amino acids. Between the trimmed V and J ends, which lost 8 bases and 1 base, there was a span of 19 bases. CDR3 coding DNA: TGTGCCAGCCGGAAGCTAGCTGAAAGAGGCACAGATACGCAGTATTTT. It yields the protein CASRKLAERGTDTQYF.

The table lists this clonotype with many counts. The chain links TRBV27 to TRBJ1-1; 8 nucleotides agree with TRBD1. The CDR3 runs 15 residues. CDR1 MNHEY and CDR2 SMNVEV come from the germline V gene (reference sequence). V was clipped by 5 bases and J by 3 bases; unmatched bases: 8. CDR3 in DNA: TGTGCCAGCAGTAAACAACAGGGGGGTGACACTGAAGCTTTCTTT. It codes for CASSKQQGGDTEAFF.

This sequence joins TRBV28 and TRBJ1-6; TRBD1 might be the D (6 bases). The germline CDR1 and CDR2 sequences are MDHEN and SYDVKM. CDR3 length: 12 amino acids. Trimming stripped 6 bases from V and 10 bases from J, with 10 bases between. CDR3 in DNA: TGTGCCAGCAGACTAGGGGGATCACCCCTCCACTTT. Protein product: CASRLGGSPLHF.